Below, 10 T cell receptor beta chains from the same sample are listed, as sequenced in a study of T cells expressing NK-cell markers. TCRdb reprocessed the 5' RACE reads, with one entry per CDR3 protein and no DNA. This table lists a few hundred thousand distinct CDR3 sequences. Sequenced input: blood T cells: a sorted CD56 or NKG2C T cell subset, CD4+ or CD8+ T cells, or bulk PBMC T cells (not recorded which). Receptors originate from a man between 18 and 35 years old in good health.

The CDR3 sequence is CSAGDSLGSNEQFF. The genes are TRBV20-1 and TRBJ2-1; without DNA, the TCRdb call of TRBD2 cannot be checked. The CDR3 sequence is 14 residues long. In germline, CDR1 is DFQATT, CDR2 SNEGSKA (reference sequence).

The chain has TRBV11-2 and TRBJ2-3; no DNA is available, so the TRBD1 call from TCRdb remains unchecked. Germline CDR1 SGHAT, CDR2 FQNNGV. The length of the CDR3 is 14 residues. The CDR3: CASSTDRVTDTQYF. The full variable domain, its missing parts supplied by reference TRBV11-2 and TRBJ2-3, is EAGVAQSPRYKIIEKRQSVAFWCNPISGHATLYWYQQILGQGPKLLIQFQNNGVVDDSQLPKDRFSAERLKGVDSTLKIQPAKLEDSAVYLCASSTDRVTDTQYFGPGTRLTVL.

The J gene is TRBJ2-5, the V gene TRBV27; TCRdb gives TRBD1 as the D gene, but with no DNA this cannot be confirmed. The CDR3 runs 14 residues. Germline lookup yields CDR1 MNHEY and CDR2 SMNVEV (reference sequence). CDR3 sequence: CASSYRDRQETQYF.

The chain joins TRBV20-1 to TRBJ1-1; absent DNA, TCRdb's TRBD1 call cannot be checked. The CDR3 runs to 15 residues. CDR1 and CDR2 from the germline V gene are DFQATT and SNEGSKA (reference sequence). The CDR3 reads CSARVRERLFAEAFF.

The CDR3 sequence: CASSQGTDHRGAQYF. The chain employs TRBV5-1 and TRBJ2-5; the D call of TRBD2 rests on TCRdb alone, since no DNA is present to check it. This CDR3 has 15 amino acids. Germline lookup yields CDR1 SGHRS and CDR2 YFSETQ.

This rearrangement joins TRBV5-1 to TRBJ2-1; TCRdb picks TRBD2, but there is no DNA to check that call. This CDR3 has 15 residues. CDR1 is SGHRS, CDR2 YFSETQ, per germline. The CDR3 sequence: CASSSREGLSNEQFF.

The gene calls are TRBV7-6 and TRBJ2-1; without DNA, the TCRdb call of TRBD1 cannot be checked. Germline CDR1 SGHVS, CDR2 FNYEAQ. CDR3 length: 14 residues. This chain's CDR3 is CASSRRSLGHEQFF.

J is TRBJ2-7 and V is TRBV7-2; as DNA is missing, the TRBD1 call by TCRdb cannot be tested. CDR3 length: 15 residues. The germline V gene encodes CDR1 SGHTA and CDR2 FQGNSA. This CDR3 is CASSPDWTGSYEQYF.

The CDR3: CASRHRGVRENTEAFF. The J gene is TRBJ1-1, the V gene TRBV12-3 or TRBV12-4; TCRdb's D call, TRBD1, is unchecked because there is no DNA. This CDR3 is 16 amino acids long.

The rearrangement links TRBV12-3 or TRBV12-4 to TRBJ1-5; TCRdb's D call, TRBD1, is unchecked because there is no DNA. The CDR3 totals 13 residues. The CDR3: CASSGQRRQPQHF.